This T cell receptor beta chain was obtained from a study of blood T cell repertoires in COVID-19. Authors' methods: Researchers report that nucleated cell counts were estimated from reference gene primer amplification. The method was immunoSEQ multiplex PCR; TCRdb's version includes in-frame clones alone and lacks a portion of them. D and trimming were read from the DNA, whereas the V and J calls and clone size are those reported in that table. Among hundreds of thousands of clones listed, approximately 90% were seen once. V lost 1 base and J 3 bases, leaving 6 bases between the germline ends. The CDR3 length is 13 residues. The germline V gene encodes CDR1 SEHNR and CDR2 FQNEAQ (reference sequence). Participants' reported clinical history set cohort assignment. Cohort 3 donors counted as recovered after two negative PCRs, clearance, or resolved symptoms.

The rearrangement links TRBV7-9 to TRBJ1-1; tentatively, D is TRBD1 (6 bases). This TCR was recovered from a woman aged 45-65 years who had recovered from COVID-19. The sample comprised PBMCs or T cells enriched from blood (not recorded which). The CDR3 region is CASSLEGDTEAFF. Here the CDR3 DNA reads TGTGCCAGCAGCTTAGAGGGGGACACTGAAGCTTTCTTT.